This is a list of T cell receptor beta chains from one sample in a study of cytomegalovirus exposure and HLA in healthy donors. Clones were sequenced by immunoSEQ multiplex PCR, and TCRdb holds only the in-frame ones, with some missing. The sample yields tens of thousands of clones, around 94% seen once. Sequencing was carried out using PBMCs. The receptors were sampled from a woman aged 18-29 years in good health and CMV-seronegative. Both conserved end residues are part of each CDR3. The order of the fields is J gene, V gene, D gene, clone size, CDR3 protein, CDR3 DNA. The D gene is left open where the match is weak. A row's size may be missing; if present it is once, few, many or a size class.

TRBJ2-7,TRBV28,TRBD1,NA,CASSLWAGGNYEQYF,TGTGCCAGCAGTTTATGGGCAGGGGGTAACTACGAGCAGTACTTC
TRBJ2-2,TRBV6-4,NA,once,CASSDSAGGSGELFF,TGTGCCAGCAGTGACTCGGCAGGGGGGTCCGGGGAGCTGTTTTTT
TRBJ1-5,TRBV4-1,NA,NA,CASSDQGFGYQPQHF,TGCGCCAGCAGTGACCAGGGATTTGGGTATCAGCCCCAGCATTTT
TRBJ2-7,TRBV5-1,TRBD1,NA,CASSPGTGGFEQYF,TGCGCCAGCAGCCCCGGGACAGGGGGATTCGAGCAGTACTTC
TRBJ1-2,TRBV29-1,NA,NA,CSVEDRAGTFTYGYTF,TGCAGCGTTGAAGACCGAGCCGGGACTTTCACCTATGGCTACACCTTC
TRBJ1-2,TRBV30,TRBD1,NA,CAWTRQGQRYGYTF,TGTGCCTGGACTCGACAGGGGCAGCGGTATGGCTACACCTTC
TRBJ2-1,TRBV19,NA,NA,CASVPGAHRSSYNEQFF,TGTGCCAGTGTCCCAGGTGCTCACCGTAGCTCCTACAATGAGCAGTTCTTC
TRBJ2-3,TRBV12-5,TRBD1,NA,CASGLGTDTDTQYF,TGTGCTAGTGGCCTAGGGACAGACACAGATACGCAGTATTTT
TRBJ2-7,TRBV15,TRBD1,NA,CATSRDDRVIEQYF,TGTGCCACCAGCAGAGATGACAGGGTCATAGAGCAGTACTTC
TRBJ2-2,TRBV9,NA,NA,CASSVDGTGELFF,TGTGCCAGCAGCGTAGACGGCACCGGGGAGCTGTTTTTT
TRBJ2-5,TRBV5-1,NA,NA,CASRSGEYQETQYF,TGCGCCAGCAGGTCCGGGGAGTACCAAGAGACCCAGTACTTC
TRBJ1-2,TRBV11-2,NA,NA,CASSLGRDYGYTF,TGTGCCAGCAGCTTAGGCAGGGACTATGGCTACACCTTC
TRBJ2-3,TRBV6-4,TRBD1,NA,CASSEGQKETDTQYF,TGTGCCAGCAGTGAGGGACAGAAGGAAACAGATACGCAGTATTTT
TRBJ1-4,TRBV5-1,NA,NA,CASSLDGRGEEKLFF,TGCGCCAGCAGCTTGGACGGCAGGGGCGAGGAAAAACTGTTTTTT
TRBJ2-2,TRBV13,TRBD2,NA,CASRSHPSGGNTGELFF,TGTGCCAGCAGAAGTCACCCTAGCGGGGGAAACACCGGGGAGCTGTTTTTT
TRBJ2-1,TRBV7-3,NA,NA,CASSLNGNEQFF,TGTGCCAGCAGCTTAAACGGCAATGAGCAGTTCTTC
TRBJ1-4,TRBV6-1,NA,NA,CASTQNGLGNEKLFF,TGTGCCAGCACCCAAAACGGACTGGGGAATGAAAAACTGTTTTTT
TRBJ2-7,TRBV7-2,TRBD2,NA,CASSLMTGTSSYEQYF,TGTGCCAGCAGCCTAATGACCGGGACTAGCTCGTACGAGCAGTACTTC
TRBJ2-7,TRBV7-2,TRBD1,NA,CASSSYPPDRRTYEQYF,TGTGCCAGCAGCTCATACCCCCCGGACAGGCGTACCTACGAGCAGTACTTC
TRBJ1-1,TRBV6-5,NA,NA,CASSSERVAGEAFF,TGTGCCAGCAGTTCCGAGCGCGTTGCCGGTGAAGCTTTCTTT
TRBJ2-3,TRBV7-9,NA,NA,CASSSPGTDTQYF,TGTGCCAGCAGCTCTCCAGGCACAGATACGCAGTATTTT
TRBJ2-1,TRBV5-1,TRBD2,NA,CASSLGLAGGHEQFF,TGCGCCAGCAGCTTGGGACTAGCGGGGGGGCATGAGCAGTTCTTC
TRBJ1-2,TRBV28,TRBD1,NA,CASSLQGAIYGYTF,TGTGCCAGCAGTCTTCAGGGGGCAATCTATGGCTACACCTTC
TRBJ1-5,TRBV27,NA,NA,CASSPKINSHPQHF,TGTGCCAGCAGTCCAAAAATAAACAGCCATCCCCAGCATTTT
TRBJ2-3,TRBV19,TRBD2,once,CASSTRGQTSGGSTDTQYF,TGTGCCAGTAGTACCCGTGGCCAAACTAGCGGGGGTAGCACAGATACGCAGTATTTT
TRBJ2-5,TRBV27,NA,NA,CASRREFSQETQYF,TGTGCCAGCAGAAGGGAGTTCTCACAAGAGACCCAGTACTTC
TRBJ1-2,TRBV7-9,NA,NA,CASSSDIINYGYTF,TGTGCCAGCAGCTCCGACATAATAAACTATGGCTACACCTTC
TRBJ2-5,TRBV7-6,NA,NA,CASSSVRRGGQETQYF,TGTGCCAGCAGCTCCGTAAGGAGGGGGGGGCAAGAGACCCAGTACTTC
TRBJ1-2,TRBV7-9,NA,NA,CASSLGATGKNYGYTF,TGTGCCAGCAGCTTAGGGGCGACAGGAAAAAACTATGGCTACACCTTC
TRBJ2-1,TRBV5-1,TRBD1,NA,CASSYGQGYNEQFF,TGCGCCAGCAGCTATGGACAGGGCTACAATGAGCAGTTCTTC
TRBJ2-1,TRBV6-1,TRBD2,NA,CASSALAGDSYNEQFF,TGTGCCAGCAGTGCTCTAGCGGGGGATTCCTACAATGAGCAGTTCTTC
TRBJ1-1,TRBV7-2,NA,NA,CASSLAMNTEAFF,TGTGCCAGCAGCCTAGCTATGAACACTGAAGCTTTCTTT
TRBJ2-5,TRBV6-6,NA,NA,CASSDRLGQETQYF,TGTGCCAGCAGTGACCGACTGGGCCAAGAGACCCAGTACTTC
TRBJ1-1,TRBV5-6,NA,NA,CASSLVSYKHEAFF,TGTGCCAGCAGCTTGGTTTCTTATAAACATGAAGCTTTCTTT
TRBJ2-1,TRBV5-1,TRBD2,once,CASSLEASGSYNEQFF,TGCGCCAGCAGCTTGGAGGCTAGCGGGTCGTACAATGAGCAGTTCTTC
TRBJ2-3,TRBV29-1,NA,NA,CSVAMIGADTQYF,TGCAGCGTTGCTATGATTGGAGCAGATACGCAGTATTTT
TRBJ2-2,TRBV11-1,TRBD1,NA,CASSLSGTGNTGELFF,TGTGCCAGCAGCCTTTCCGGGACAGGGAACACCGGGGAGCTGTTTTTT
TRBJ2-7,TRBV7-2,NA,NA,CASSLGRYGYEQYF,TGTGCCAGCAGCTTAGGCAGGTACGGCTACGAGCAGTACTTC
TRBJ2-5,TRBV9,TRBD1,NA,CASSPGAGGWETQYF,TGTGCCAGCAGCCCCGGGGCAGGGGGCTGGGAGACCCAGTACTTC
TRBJ2-1,TRBV9,NA,NA,CASSEDSPPYNEQFF,TGTGCCAGCAGCGAGGACAGCCCCCCCTACAATGAGCAGTTCTTC
TRBJ2-7,TRBV7-7,NA,NA,CASSDQGSGQYF,TGTGCTAGCAGCGATCAAGGCTCGGGGCAGTACTTC
TRBJ2-5,TRBV18,NA,NA,CASSPSNSRGIQETQYF,TGTGCCAGCTCACCTTCTAATTCCCGGGGGATCCAAGAGACCCAGTACTTC
TRBJ2-7,TRBV27,NA,NA,CASSLWGDSSYEQYF,TGTGCCAGCAGTTTATGGGGGGACAGCTCCTACGAGCAGTACTTC
TRBJ2-7,TRBV7-2,NA,NA,CASSPAYEQYF,TGTGCCAGCAGCCCCGCCTACGAGCAGTACTTC
TRBJ2-1,TRBV27,TRBD2,NA,CASSLFSGGYNEQFF,TGTGCCAGCAGTCTCTTTAGCGGGGGGTACAATGAGCAGTTCTTC
TRBJ2-3,TRBV5-6,TRBD1,NA,CASSRRQGFPDTQYF,TGTGCCAGCAGCCGACGACAGGGTTTCCCAGATACGCAGTATTTT
TRBJ1-2,TRBV6-4,TRBD1,NA,CASRVNTGGGGYTF,TGTGCCAGCAGAGTTAATACAGGGGGCGGTGGCTACACCTTC
TRBJ2-7,TRBV10-3,TRBD1,once,CAISVDRGHPYEQYF,TGTGCCATCAGTGTAGACAGGGGGCATCCCTACGAGCAGTACTTC
TRBJ2-3,TRBV10-3,NA,NA,CAIKGSFSTDTQYF,TGTGCCATCAAGGGGTCGTTCAGCACAGATACGCAGTATTTT
TRBJ2-1,TRBV5-4,NA,NA,CASSFFGDYNEQFF,TGTGCCAGCAGCTTTTTCGGGGATTACAATGAGCAGTTCTTC
TRBJ2-7,TRBV10-2,NA,NA,CASRGDSSLGQYF,TGCGCCAGCAGAGGGGACTCCTCACTGGGGCAGTACTTC
TRBJ1-5,TRBV12-5,NA,medium-sized,CASGFPRQNRDNQPQHF,TGTGCTAGTGGTTTTCCCCGACAGAATCGTGACAATCAGCCCCAGCATTTT
TRBJ1-1,TRBV6-5,TRBD1,NA,CASYRGVVVYTEAFF,TGTGCCAGCTACAGGGGGGTTGTAGTGTACACTGAAGCTTTCTTT
TRBJ1-1,TRBV6-1,TRBD1,NA,CASSDRDREVWGTEAFF,TGTGCCAGCAGTGATCGGGACAGGGAGGTTTGGGGCACTGAAGCTTTCTTT
TRBJ2-3,TRBV2,NA,NA,CASRDTGTRGPRTDTQYF,TGTGCCAGCAGGGATACCGGGACAAGGGGTCCAAGGACAGATACGCAGTATTTT
TRBJ2-1,TRBV4-3,TRBD1,NA,CASSRDSYNEQFF,TGCGCCAGCAGCCGGGACAGCTACAATGAGCAGTTCTTC
TRBJ2-7,TRBV19,NA,NA,CASSTFGGPRSYEQYF,TGTGCCAGTTCTACCTTCGGGGGACCGAGGTCCTACGAGCAGTACTTC